Listed here is a single T cell receptor beta chain. These data come from a study of blood T cell repertoires in COVID-19. Enrolled during active infection, Seattle patients were then followed longitudinally. CDR1 SGHAT and CDR2 FQNNGV come from the germline V gene. The CDR3 runs 14 residues. The V end lost 5 bases, the J end lost 2 bases, and 10 bases lay between the germline ends. Here immunoSEQ multiplex PCR was the method, and the copy in TCRdb shows in-frame clones only, minus some. The table records approximately 250,000 clones, around nine tenths of them present only once. V is TRBV11-2 and J is TRBJ2-1; possibly TRBD2 for D (6 bases). The sample comprised peripheral blood. The sequence derives from a woman aged 60-70 years with COVID-19, enrolled during active disease. CDR3 nucleotide sequence: TGTGCCAGCAGCCCCGGGACTGCCTACAATGAGCAGTTCTTC. This gives the protein CASSPGTAYNEQFF.